This record covers a single TCR beta chain. The antigen is unknown. Trimming at V came to 4 bases and at J to 2 bases, leaving 15 bases not matched to a gene. In germline, CDR1 is KGHSH, CDR2 LQKENI. This CDR3 is 21 amino acids long. The PCR contained 60 Vbeta and 13 Jbeta primers. Measured with immunoSEQ multiplex PCR; TCRdb has only the in-frame clones, and not every one. The sample consists of some 80,000 clones, around 77% of them appearing once. The sample originates from a study of cytomegalovirus exposure and HLA in healthy donors. Findings of the study overall: Rarity held for most TCR sequences, but there were some public TCRs that occurred in many donors. Per a later analysis, approximately 16,000 TCR beta sequences showed association with HLA alleles at 0.05 false discovery rate. Later analysis found that TCR beta chains associated with HLA were more clonally expanded than other, equally common chains. What TCR beta sequences reportedly achieved was accurate prediction of HLA-A and HLA-B alleles in most subjects.

The sequenced material came from PBMCs. The chain combines TRBV18 with TRBJ2-3; 16 bases match TRBD2. The TCR comes from a man aged 45-65 years in good health and CMV-seronegative. CDR3 sequence (DNA): TGTGCCAGCTCACTGACCGGGACTAGCGGGGGGGCCGATCGTTACACAGATACGCAGTATTTT. Its translation: CASSLTGTSGGADRYTDTQYF.